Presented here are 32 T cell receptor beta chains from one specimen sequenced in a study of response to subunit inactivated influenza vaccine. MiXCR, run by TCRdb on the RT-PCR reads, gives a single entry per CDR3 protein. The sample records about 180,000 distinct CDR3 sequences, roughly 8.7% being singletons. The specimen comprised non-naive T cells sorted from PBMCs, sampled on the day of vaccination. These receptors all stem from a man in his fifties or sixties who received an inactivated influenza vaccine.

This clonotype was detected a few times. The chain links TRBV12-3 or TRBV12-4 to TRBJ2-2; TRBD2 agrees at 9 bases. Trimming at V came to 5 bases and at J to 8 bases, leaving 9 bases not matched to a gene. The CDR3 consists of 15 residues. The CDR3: CASSPRGSGSGELFF. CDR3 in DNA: TGTGCCAGCAGTCCTAGGGGTAGCGGGAGTGGGGAGCTGTTTTTT.

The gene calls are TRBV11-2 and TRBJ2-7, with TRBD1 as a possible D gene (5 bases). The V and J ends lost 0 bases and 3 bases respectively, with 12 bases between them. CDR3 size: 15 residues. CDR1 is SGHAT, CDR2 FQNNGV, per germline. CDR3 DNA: TGTGCCAGCAGCTTAGATCCGGACACCAACTACGAGCAGTACTTC. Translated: CASSLDPDTNYEQYF.

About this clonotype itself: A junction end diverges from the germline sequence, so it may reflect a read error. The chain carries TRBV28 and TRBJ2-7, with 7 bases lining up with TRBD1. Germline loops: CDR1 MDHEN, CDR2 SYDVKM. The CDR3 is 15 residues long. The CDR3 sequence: CASSTGAPSSYERYF. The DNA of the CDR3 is TGTGCCAGCAGTACAGGGGCCCCGAGCTCCTACGAGCGGTACTTC.

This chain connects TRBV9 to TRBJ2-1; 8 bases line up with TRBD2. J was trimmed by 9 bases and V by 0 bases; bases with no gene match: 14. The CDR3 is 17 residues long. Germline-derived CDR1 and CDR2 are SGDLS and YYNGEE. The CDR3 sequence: CASSVGPIGGLELEQFF. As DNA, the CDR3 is TGTGCCAGCAGCGTAGGTCCTATAGGGGGACTAGAGCTTGAGCAGTTCTTC.

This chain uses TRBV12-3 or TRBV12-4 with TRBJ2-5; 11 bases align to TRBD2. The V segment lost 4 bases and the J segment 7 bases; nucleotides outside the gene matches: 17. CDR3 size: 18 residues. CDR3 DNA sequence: TGTGCCAGCAGTTCCCGGACTAGCGGGTCCGGGGTCATGGGGACCCAGTACTTC. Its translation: CASSSRTSGSGVMGTQYF.

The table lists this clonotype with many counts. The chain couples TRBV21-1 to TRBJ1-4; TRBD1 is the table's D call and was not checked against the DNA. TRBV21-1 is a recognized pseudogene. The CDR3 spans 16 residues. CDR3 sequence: CASSKGRKGVDEKLFF. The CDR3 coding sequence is TGTGCCAGCAGCAAAGGGAGGAAAGGGGTTGATGAAAAACTGTTTTTT.

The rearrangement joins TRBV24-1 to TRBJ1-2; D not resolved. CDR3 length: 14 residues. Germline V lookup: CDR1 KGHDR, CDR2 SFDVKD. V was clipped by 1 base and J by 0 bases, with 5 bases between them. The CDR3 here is CATSDFAANYGYTF. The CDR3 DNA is TGTGCCACCAGTGATTTTGCGGCTAACTATGGCTACACCTTC.

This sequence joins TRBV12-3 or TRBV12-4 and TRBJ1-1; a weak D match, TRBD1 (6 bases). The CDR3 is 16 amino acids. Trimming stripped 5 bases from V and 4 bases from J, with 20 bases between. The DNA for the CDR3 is TGTGCCAGCAGTCCCACCGGGGGGGCGCAAATCACTGAAGCTTTCTTT. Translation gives CASSPTGGAQITEAFF.

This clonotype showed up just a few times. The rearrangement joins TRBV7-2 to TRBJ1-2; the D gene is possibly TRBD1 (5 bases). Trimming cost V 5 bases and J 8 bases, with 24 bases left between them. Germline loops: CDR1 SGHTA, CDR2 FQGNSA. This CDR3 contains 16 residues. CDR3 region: CASSPTRDSTLGGYTF. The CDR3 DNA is TGTGCCAGCAGCCCGACCCGGGACTCTACCTTGGGGGGCTACACCTTC.

CDR3 bases: TGTGCCATCAGCCCCGGGACTAGCGGCACAGATACGCAGTATTTT. This sequence encodes CAISPGTSGTDTQYF. V and J are TRBV10-3 and TRBJ2-3; TRBD2 matches at 10 bases. CDR1 is ENHRY and CDR2 is SYGVKD in the germline V gene. J was trimmed by 1 base and V by 6 bases; bases with no gene match: 4. The CDR3 has 15 amino acids.

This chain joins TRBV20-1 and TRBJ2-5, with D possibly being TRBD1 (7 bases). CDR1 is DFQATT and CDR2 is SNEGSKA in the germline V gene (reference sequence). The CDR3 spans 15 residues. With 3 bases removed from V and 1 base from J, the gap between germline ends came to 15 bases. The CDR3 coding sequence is TGCAGTGCTAGTTTCGCGGGGACAGTCCAAGAGACCCAGTACTTC. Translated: CSASFAGTVQETQYF.

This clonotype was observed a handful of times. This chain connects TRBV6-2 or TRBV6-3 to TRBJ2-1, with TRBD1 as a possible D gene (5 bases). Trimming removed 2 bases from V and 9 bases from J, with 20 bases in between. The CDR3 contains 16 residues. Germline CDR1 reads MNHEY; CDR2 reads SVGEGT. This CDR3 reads CASSYLPSGAFGEQFF. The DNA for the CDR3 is TGTGCCAGCAGTTACCTTCCGAGTGGGGCCTTCGGTGAGCAGTTCTTC.

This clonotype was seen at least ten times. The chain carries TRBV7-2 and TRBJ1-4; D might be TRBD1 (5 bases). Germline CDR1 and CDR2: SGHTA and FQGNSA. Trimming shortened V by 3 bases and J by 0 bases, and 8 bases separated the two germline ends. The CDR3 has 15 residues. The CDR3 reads CASSFGGATNEKLFF. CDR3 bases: TGTGCCAGCAGCTTTGGAGGGGCAACTAATGAAAAACTGTTTTTT.

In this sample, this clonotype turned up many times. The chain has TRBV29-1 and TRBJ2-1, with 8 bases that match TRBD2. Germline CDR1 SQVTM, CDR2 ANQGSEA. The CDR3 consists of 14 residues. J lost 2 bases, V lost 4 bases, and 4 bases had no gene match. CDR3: CSVGPGGPYNEQFF. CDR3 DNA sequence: TGCAGCGTTGGTCCGGGAGGGCCCTACAATGAGCAGTTCTTC.

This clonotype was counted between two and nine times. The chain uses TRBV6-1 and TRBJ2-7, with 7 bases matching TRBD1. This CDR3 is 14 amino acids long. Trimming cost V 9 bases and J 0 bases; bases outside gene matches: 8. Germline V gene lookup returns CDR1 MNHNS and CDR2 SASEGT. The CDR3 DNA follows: TGTGCCAGTACTCGGGACAGTGCCTCCTACGAGCAGTACTTC. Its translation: CASTRDSASYEQYF.

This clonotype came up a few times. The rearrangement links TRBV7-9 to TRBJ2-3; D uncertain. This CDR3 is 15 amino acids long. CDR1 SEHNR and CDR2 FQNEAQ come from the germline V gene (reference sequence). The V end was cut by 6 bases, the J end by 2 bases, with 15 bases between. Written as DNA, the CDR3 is TGTGCCAGCAGTCAACCCAGGCTTTTCACAGATACGCAGTATTTT. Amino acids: CASSQPRLFTDTQYF.

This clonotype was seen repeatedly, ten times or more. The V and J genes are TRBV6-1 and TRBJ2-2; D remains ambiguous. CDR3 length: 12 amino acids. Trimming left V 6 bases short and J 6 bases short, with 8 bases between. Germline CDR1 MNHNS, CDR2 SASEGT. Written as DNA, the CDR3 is TGTGCCAGCAGCGTTTCGGCCGGGGAGCTGTTTTTT. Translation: CASSVSAGELFF.

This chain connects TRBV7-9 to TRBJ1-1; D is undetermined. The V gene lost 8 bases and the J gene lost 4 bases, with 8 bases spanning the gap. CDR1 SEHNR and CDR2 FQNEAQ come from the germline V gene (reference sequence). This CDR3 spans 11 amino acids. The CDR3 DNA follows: TGTGCCAGCGGAGCGGGCACTGAAGCTTTCTTT. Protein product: CASGAGTEAFF.

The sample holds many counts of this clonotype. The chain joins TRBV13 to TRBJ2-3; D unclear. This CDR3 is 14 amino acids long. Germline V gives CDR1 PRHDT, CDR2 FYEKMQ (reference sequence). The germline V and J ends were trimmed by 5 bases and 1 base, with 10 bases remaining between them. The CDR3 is CASSARTGTDTQYF. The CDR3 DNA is TGTGCCAGCAGCGCCCGCACAGGCACAGATACGCAGTATTTT.

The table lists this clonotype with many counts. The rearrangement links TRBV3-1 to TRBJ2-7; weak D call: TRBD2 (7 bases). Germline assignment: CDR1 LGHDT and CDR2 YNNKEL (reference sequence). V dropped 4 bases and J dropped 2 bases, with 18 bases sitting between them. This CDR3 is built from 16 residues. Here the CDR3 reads CASSRNSGGHTYEQYF. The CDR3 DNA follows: TGTGCCAGCAGCCGGAACTCGGGGGGCCACACCTACGAGCAGTACTTC.

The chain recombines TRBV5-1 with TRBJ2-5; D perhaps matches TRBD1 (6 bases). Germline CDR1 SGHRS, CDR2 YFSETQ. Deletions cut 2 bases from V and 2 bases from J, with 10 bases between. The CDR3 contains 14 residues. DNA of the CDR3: TGCGCCAGCAGCTTAGGACAGCATCAAGAGACCCAGTACTTC. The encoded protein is CASSLGQHQETQYF.

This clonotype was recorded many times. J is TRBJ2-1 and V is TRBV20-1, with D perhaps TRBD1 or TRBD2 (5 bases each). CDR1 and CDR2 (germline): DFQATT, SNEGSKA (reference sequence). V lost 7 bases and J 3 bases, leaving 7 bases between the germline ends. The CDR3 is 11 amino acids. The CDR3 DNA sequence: TGCAGTGGGGGGAACTACAATGAGCAGTTCTTC. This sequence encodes CSGGNYNEQFF.

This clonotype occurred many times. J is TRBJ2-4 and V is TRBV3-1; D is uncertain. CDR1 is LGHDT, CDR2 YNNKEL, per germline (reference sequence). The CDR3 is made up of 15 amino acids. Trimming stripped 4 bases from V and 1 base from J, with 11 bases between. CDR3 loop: CASSLSVGAKNIQYF. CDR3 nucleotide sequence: TGTGCCAGCAGCCTGAGCGTCGGGGCCAAAAACATTCAGTACTTC. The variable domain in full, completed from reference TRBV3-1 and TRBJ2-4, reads DTAVSQTPKYLVTQMGNDKSIKCEQNLGHDTMYWYKQDSKKFLKIMFSYNNKELIINETVPNRFSPKSPDKAHLNLHINSLELGDSAVYFCASSLSVGAKNIQYFGAGTRLSVL.

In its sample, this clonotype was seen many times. The CDR3 DNA reads as TGTGCCAGCAGTACGACAGCGGAGGATACGCAGTATTTT. The encoded protein is CASSTTAEDTQYF. The chain couples TRBV5-5 to TRBJ2-3; D could derive from TRBD1 or TRBD2 (5 bases each). The V end lost 5 bases, the J end lost 6 bases, and 13 bases lay between the germline ends. CDR1 and CDR2 from the germline V gene are SGHKS and YYEKEE (reference sequence). The CDR3 sequence is 13 residues long.

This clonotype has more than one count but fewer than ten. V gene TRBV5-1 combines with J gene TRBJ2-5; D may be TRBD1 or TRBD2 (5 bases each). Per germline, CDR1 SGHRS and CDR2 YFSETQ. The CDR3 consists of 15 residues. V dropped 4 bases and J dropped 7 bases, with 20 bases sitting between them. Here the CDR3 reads CASSEGPGDSGTQYF. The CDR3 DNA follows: TGCGCCAGCAGCGAGGGACCCGGGGATTCTGGGACCCAGTACTTC.

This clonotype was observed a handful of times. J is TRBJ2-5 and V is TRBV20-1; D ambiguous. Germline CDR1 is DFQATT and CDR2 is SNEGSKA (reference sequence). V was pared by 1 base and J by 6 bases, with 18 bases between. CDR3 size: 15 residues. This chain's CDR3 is CSARVVTLARQTQYF. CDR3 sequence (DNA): TGCAGTGCTAGAGTAGTCACTCTCGCTAGACAGACCCAGTACTTC.

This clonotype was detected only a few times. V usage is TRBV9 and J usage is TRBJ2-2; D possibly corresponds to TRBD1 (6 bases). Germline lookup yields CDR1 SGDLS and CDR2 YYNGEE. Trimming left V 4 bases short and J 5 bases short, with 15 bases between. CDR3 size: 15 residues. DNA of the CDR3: TGTGCCAGCAGCTCCTCCTCCCAGGGGACCGGGGAGCTGTTTTTT. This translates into CASSSSSQGTGELFF.

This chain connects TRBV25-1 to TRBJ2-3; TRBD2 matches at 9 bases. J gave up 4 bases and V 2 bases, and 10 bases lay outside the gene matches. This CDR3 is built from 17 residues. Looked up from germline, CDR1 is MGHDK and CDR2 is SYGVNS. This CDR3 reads CASSERGVAGAPDTQYF. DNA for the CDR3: TGTGCCAGCAGTGAAAGAGGAGTAGCGGGGGCCCCAGATACGCAGTATTTT.

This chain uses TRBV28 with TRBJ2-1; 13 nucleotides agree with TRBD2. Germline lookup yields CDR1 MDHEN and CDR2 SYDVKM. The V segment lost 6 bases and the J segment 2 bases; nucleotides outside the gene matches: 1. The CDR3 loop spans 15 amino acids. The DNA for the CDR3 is TGTGCCAGCAGCACTAGCGGGAGGGCCTACAATGAGCAGTTCTTC. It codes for CASSTSGRAYNEQFF.

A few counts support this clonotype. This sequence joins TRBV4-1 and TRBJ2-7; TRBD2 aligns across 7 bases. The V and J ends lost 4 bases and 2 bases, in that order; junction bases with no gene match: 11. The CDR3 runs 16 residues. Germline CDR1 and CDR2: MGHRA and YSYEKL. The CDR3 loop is CASSPGGGTDAYEQYF. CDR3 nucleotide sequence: TGCGCCAGCAGCCCGGGGGGAGGAACGGATGCCTACGAGCAGTACTTC.

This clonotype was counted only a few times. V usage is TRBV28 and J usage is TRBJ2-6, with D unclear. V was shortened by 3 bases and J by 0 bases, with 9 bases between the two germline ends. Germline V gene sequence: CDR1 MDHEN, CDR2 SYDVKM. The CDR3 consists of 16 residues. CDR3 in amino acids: CASSLTPGSGANVLTF. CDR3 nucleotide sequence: TGTGCCAGCAGTTTGACCCCAGGCTCTGGGGCCAACGTCCTGACTTTC.

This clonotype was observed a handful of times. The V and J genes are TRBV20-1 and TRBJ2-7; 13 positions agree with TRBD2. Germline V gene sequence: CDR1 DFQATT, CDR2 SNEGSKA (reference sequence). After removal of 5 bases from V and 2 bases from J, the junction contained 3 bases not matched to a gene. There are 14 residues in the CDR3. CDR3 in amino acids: CSAATSGGAYEQYF. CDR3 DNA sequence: TGCAGTGCTGCCACTAGCGGGGGGGCCTACGAGCAGTACTTC.